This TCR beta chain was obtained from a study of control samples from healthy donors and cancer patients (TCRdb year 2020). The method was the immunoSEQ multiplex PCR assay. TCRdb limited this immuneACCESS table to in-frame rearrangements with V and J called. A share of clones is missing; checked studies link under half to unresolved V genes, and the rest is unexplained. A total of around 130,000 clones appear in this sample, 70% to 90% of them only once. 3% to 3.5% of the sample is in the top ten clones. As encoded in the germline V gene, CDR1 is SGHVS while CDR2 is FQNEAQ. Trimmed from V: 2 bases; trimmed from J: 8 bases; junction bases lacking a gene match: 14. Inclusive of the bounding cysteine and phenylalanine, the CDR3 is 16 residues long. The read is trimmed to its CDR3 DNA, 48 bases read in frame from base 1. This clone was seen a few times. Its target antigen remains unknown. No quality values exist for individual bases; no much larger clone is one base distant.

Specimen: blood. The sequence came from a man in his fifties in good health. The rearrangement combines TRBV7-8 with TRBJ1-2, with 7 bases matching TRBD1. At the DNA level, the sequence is TGTGCCAGCAGCTTATCTCGGGCAGGGGGGGAGAGAGGCTACACCTTC. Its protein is CASSLSRAGGERGYTF.